Below, 27 T cell receptor beta chains from the same sample are listed, as sequenced in a study of tumor-infiltrating lymphocytes in primary liver carcinoma (dated by TCRdb to 2016 to 2017). Sequencing was performed on an Illumina HiSeq 2500. Starting from about 500 ng total RNA, TCRbeta-specific cDNA was produced by reverse transcription with a constant-region primer and ProtoScript II reverse transcriptase. TCRbeta libraries were built with three nested multiplex PCR rounds, a slightly modified ARM-PCR procedure. The first two PCR rounds used multiplex TRBV1-TRBV30 forward primers with a Cbeta reverse primer, each for about 11 cycles. The raw public reads went through TCRdb reprocessing: fastp at Q25, MiXCR clone calling, in-frame beta chains kept. Every entry covers one CDR3 protein and lists the most common genes and DNA from its rows. Here the sample has around 70,000 distinct CDR3 sequences; over 60% occur a single time. The ten largest clones capture 25% to 35% of the sample.

Without any cell sorting, total RNA and DNA were co-extracted from about 20-30 mg of bulk tissue using the AllPrep DNA/RNA mini kit. Sequenced input: liver tumor tissue from sampling region 4. Per the publication, the cell subset or site label means: tumor region T4, right-lateral pole. The receptors shown here come from a man in his forties with primary liver carcinoma and hepatitis B virus infection.

This clonotype was seen repeatedly, ten times or more. The gene calls are TRBV6-6 and TRBJ2-7, with 14 bases identical to TRBD2. The CDR3 runs to 15 residues. V lost 4 bases to trimming and J lost 5 bases; unmatched junction nucleotides: 4. Germline values: CDR1 MNHNY, CDR2 SVGAGI (reference sequence). CDR3 sequence: CASSSGTSGSNEQYF. In DNA form, the CDR3 reads TGTGCCAGCAGTTCCGGGACTAGCGGGAGTAACGAGCAGTACTTC.

V gene TRBV6-2 or TRBV6-3 combines with J gene TRBJ1-1, with D possibly matching TRBD1 (5 bases). The V end lost 7 bases, the J end lost 1 base, and 13 bases lay between the germline ends. This CDR3 is 14 amino acids long. Germline CDR1 reads MNHEY; CDR2 reads SVGEGT. DNA of the CDR3: TGTGCCAGCACCCTAACCAGGGAGAACACTGAAGCTTTCTTT. Translated, it gives CASTLTRENTEAFF.

Of note for this clonotype: No conserved phenylalanine or tryptophan is present at the end of the CDR3, so a read error is the likely explanation. This chain links TRBV5-6 with TRBJ1-4, with unresolved D. The V gene lost 4 bases and the J gene lost 6 bases, with 22 bases spanning the gap. The CDR3 length is 17 residues. Germline CDR1 reads SGHDT; CDR2 reads YYEEEE. CDR3 nucleotide sequence: TGTGCCAGCAGCCTGGACGAAAGGTCGACGGAGGATGAAAAACTGTTTATT. Protein sequence: CASSLDERSTEDEKLFI.

On this clonotype: Mismatch with germline at one junction end may stem from a read error. V and J are TRBV11-2 and TRBJ2-3; 9 positions agree with TRBD2. The germline CDR1 and CDR2 sequences are SGHAT and FQNNGV. This CDR3 spans 16 amino acids. CDR3: CTTSPPTSGSTDTQYF. DNA of the CDR3: TGTACCACCAGCCCCCCGACTAGCGGCAGCACAGATACACAGTATTTT.

Concerning this clonotype: The CDR3 end shows no conserved phenylalanine or tryptophan, and so a read error is likely. The rearrangement links TRBV6-1 to TRBJ2-7; 8 bases agree with TRBD2. The CDR3 is 14 amino acids. CDR1 and CDR2 from the germline V gene are MNHNS and SASEGT. The CDR3 nucleotides are TGTGCCACCCAACCCCGAGCGGGAGTCTACGGGCAGTACCTC. It yields the protein CATQPRAGVYGQYL.

The genes are TRBV11-2 and TRBJ2-2, with D perhaps matching TRBD1 or TRBD2 (5 bases each). The CDR3 runs to 13 residues. Per the germline V gene, CDR1 is SGHAT and CDR2 is FQNNGV. Trimming removed 4 bases at V and 9 bases at J, with 12 bases between. CDR3 sequence (DNA): TGTGCCAGCAGCTCGCGAGGGACCCGGGAGCTGTTTTTT. It yields the protein CASSSRGTRELFF.

The rearrangement uses TRBV6-6 and TRBJ1-5; 9 nucleotides match TRBD1. The V segment lost 11 bases and the J segment 2 bases; nucleotides outside the gene matches: 13. This CDR3 spans 16 amino acids. CDR1 is MNHNY and CDR2 is SVGAGI in the germline V gene (reference sequence). The CDR3 loop reads CAAGWTGEWGNQPQHF. CDR3 in DNA: TGTGCCGCTGGCTGGACAGGGGAATGGGGCAATCAGCCCCAGCATTTT.

This clonotype was seen many times. V usage is TRBV6-5 and J usage is TRBJ2-7; the match to TRBD1 covers 9 bases. Germline CDR1 is MNHEY and CDR2 is SVGAGI. J gave up 3 bases and V 4 bases, and 7 bases lay outside the gene matches. The length of the CDR3 is 15 residues. CDR3 nucleotide sequence: TGTGCCAGCAGTTGGGTGGGGACAGGGTACTACGAGCAGTACTTC. Translated: CASSWVGTGYYEQYF.

Regarding this clonotype: One junction end does not reproduce the germline sequence, and a read error may be involved. The chain has TRBV10-3 and TRBJ1-3; tentative D call: TRBD1 (6 bases). CDR3 size: 15 residues. Germline V gene sequence: CDR1 ENHRY, CDR2 SYGVKD. DNA for the CDR3: TGTGCCACCAGAGACGGGGGGCTTTTTGGAAACACCATATGTTTT. Amino acid sequence: CATRDGGLFGNTICF.

This clonotype was picked up one time. Mismatch with germline at one junction end may stem from a read error. The genes are TRBV10-1 and TRBJ2-1; tentatively, D is TRBD2 (5 bases). The germline CDR1 and CDR2 sequences are WNHNN and SYGVQD (reference sequence). The CDR3 runs to 14 residues. This chain's CDR3 is CASSVRSSYNEQFF. The DNA of the CDR3 is TGTGCCAGTAGCGTCAGAAGCTCCTACAATGAGCAGTTCTTC.

At least ten counts were recorded for this clonotype. The chain recombines TRBV12-3 or TRBV12-4 with TRBJ2-3; D not certain. Deletions cut 3 bases from V and 5 bases from J, with 12 bases between. This CDR3 spans 14 amino acids. The CDR3 nucleotides are TGTGCCAGCAGTTTTACGGAGAGAAGAGATACGCAGTATTTT. Amino acid sequence: CASSFTERRDTQYF.

As regards this clonotype: Germline is not matched at one junction end, which may reflect a read error. The genes are TRBV11-2 and TRBJ2-7; unclear D gene. CDR3 length: 14 amino acids. Germline assignment: CDR1 SGHAT and CDR2 FQNNGV. CDR3 sequence (DNA): TGTGCCAGCAGCTTAACTGACACAGCATACGAGCATTACTTC. This sequence encodes CASSLTDTAYEHYF.

Points on this clonotype: The junction shows a germline mismatch at one end, possibly a read error. The rearrangement uses TRBV4-1 and TRBJ2-1; the D gene is possibly TRBD2 (6 bases). The CDR3 has 13 residues. Per germline, CDR1 MGHRA and CDR2 YSYEKL. DNA of the CDR3: TGCACCAGCAGTCAGGCTTCTAGCGTCGAGCAGTTCTTC. Amino acid sequence: CTSSQASSVEQFF.

Notes on this clonotype: The CDR3 ends on some other residue instead of the conserved phenylalanine or tryptophan, so this is likely a read error. The chain employs TRBV7-2 and TRBJ2-7, with D perhaps matching TRBD1 or TRBD2 (5 bases each). CDR1 and CDR2 (germline): SGHTA, FQGNSA. This CDR3 is 12 amino acids long. The V end lost 11 bases, the J end lost 2 bases, and 13 bases lay between the germline ends. CDR3 nucleotide sequence: TGTGCCGTGGGGCGGGCTCCCTACGAGCAGTACTTA. Translation: CAVGRAPYEQYL.

This rearrangement joins TRBV12-3 or TRBV12-4 to TRBJ2-7; 8 nucleotides agree with TRBD2. The CDR3 has 13 amino acids. The CDR3, as DNA: TGTGTCAGCAGCTTGCGGGAGGCCTACGAGCAGTACGTC. As protein: CVSSLREAYEQYV.

Worth noting for this clonotype: The junction does not match germline at one end; this may be a read error. This sequence joins TRBV11-2 and TRBJ2-2; possible D gene TRBD1, 6 bases. The CDR3 is 19 amino acids. Looked up from germline, CDR1 is SGHAT and CDR2 is FQNNGV. The CDR3 region is CASSIGRGGVRQNTVELFF. The CDR3 bases are TGTGCCAGCAGCATAGGTCGAGGGGGAGTTCGCCAGAACACCGTGGAGCTGTTTTTT.

The gene calls are TRBV11-2 and TRBJ2-5; the match to TRBD1 covers 9 bases. Gene TRBJ2-1 matches the end of the DNA better, so the J call may be wrong. The CDR3 is 15 residues long. Germline CDR1 reads SGHAT; CDR2 reads FQNNGV. The CDR3 DNA reads as TGTGCCAGCAGCTTCCTCGGACAGGGGAGAGAGACCCAGTTCTTC. Protein product: CASSFLGQGRETQFF.

The V and J genes are TRBV7-9 and TRBJ2-3, with 10 bases identical to TRBD1. In germline, CDR1 is SEHNR, CDR2 FQNEAQ (reference sequence). CDR3 size: 16 residues. J lost 4 bases, V lost 4 bases, and 8 bases had no gene match. The CDR3 reads CASSSPGTGVADTQYF. CDR3 sequence (DNA): TGTGCCAGCAGCTCACCCGGGACAGGGGTAGCAGATACGCAGTATTTT. Full variable domain (rest looked up from reference TRBV7-9 and TRBJ2-3): DTGVSQNPRHKITKRGQNVTFRCDPISEHNRLYWYRQTLGQGPEFLTYFQNEAQLEKSRLLSDRFSAERPKGSFSTLEIQRTEQGDSAMYLCASSSPGTGVADTQYFGPGTRLTVL.

Points on this clonotype: Sequence at one end of the junction differs from germline and may be a read error. DNA of the CDR3: TGCGCCAGCTCCTCAAATACGCAGTGTTTT. This encodes CASSSNTQCF. V usage is TRBV10-1 and J usage is TRBJ2-3; D remains unclear. Germline assignment: CDR1 WNHNN and CDR2 SYGVQD (reference sequence). This CDR3 spans 10 amino acids.

In regard to this clonotype: In this CDR3 the conserved last residue, phenylalanine or tryptophan, is missing, so a read error is likely. The rearrangement joins TRBV10-2 to TRBJ2-5; D perhaps matches TRBD2 (5 bases). Germline loops: CDR1 WSHSY, CDR2 SAAADI. This CDR3 is built from 12 residues. The CDR3 DNA sequence: TGCGTCGTCGGGAATCCAAGCGGGACCCAGTACCTC. Protein: CVVGNPSGTQYL.

The chain recombines TRBV11-2 with TRBJ2-1; D possibly corresponds to TRBD2 (6 bases). The CDR3 covers 17 residues. CDR1 and CDR2 (germline): SGHAT, FQNNGV. V was shortened by 5 bases and J by 16 bases, with 33 bases between the two germline ends. The CDR3 here is CASSPRVGGLSYNGQFF. CDR3 in DNA: TGTGCCAGCAGCCCAAGGGTGGGGGGACTTTCCTACAATGGGCAATTCTTC.

This clonotype was picked up many times. This sequence joins TRBV7-9 and TRBJ1-3; maybe TRBD1 (6 bases). The germline CDR1 and CDR2 sequences are SEHNR and FQNEAQ (reference sequence). This CDR3 region has 16 residues. V was clipped by 1 base and J by 0 bases, with 10 bases between them. CDR3 DNA sequence: TGTGCCAGCAGCTTAGGGCAGGGGATCTCTGGAAACACCATATATTTT. It is translated as CASSLGQGISGNTIYF. The complete variable domain, with remaining parts taken from reference TRBV7-9 and TRBJ1-3, reads DTGVSQNPRHKITKRGQNVTFRCDPISEHNRLYWYRQTLGQGPEFLTYFQNEAQLEKSRLLSDRFSAERPKGSFSTLEIQRTEQGDSAMYLCASSLGQGISGNTIYFGEGSWLTVV.

As concerns this clonotype: Sequence at one end of the junction differs from germline and may be a read error. This sequence joins TRBV4-1 and TRBJ1-4; no clear D gene. The CDR3 sequence is 15 residues long. Germline CDR1 reads MGHRA; CDR2 reads YSYEKL. CDR3 amino acids: CASSQAETANEELFF. DNA for the CDR3: TGCGCCAGCAGCCAGGCGGAGACGGCGAATGAAGAACTGTTTTTT.

This clonotype is categorized as medium-sized. The V gene is TRBV11-2, the J gene TRBJ2-2; D is undetermined. V lost 3 bases and J 5 bases, leaving 16 bases between the germline ends. Germline CDR1 and CDR2: SGHAT and FQNNGV. This CDR3 is built from 16 residues. The CDR3 coding sequence is TGTGCCAGCAGCTTTGAAGATCATGATAGGACCGGGGAGCTGTTTTTT. Amino acids: CASSFEDHDRTGELFF.

With regard to this clonotype: A read error may account for a junction end that differs from germline. The chain is built from TRBV11-2 and TRBJ2-1; possibly TRBD2 for D (6 bases). CDR3 length: 16 amino acids. Germline V gene lookup returns CDR1 SGHAT and CDR2 FQNNGV. CDR3 sequence reads: CAISYSSTSRRGGGLF. The CDR3 DNA reads TGTGCCATCAGCTACTCTTCGACAAGCAGGAGGGGAGGCGGGCTCTTC. Together with reference TRBV11-2 and TRBJ2-1, the CDR3 gives the full variable domain: EAGVAQSPRYKIIEKRQSVAFWCNPISGHATLYWYQQILGQGPKLLIQFQNNGVVDDSQLPKDRFSAERLKGVDSTLKIQPAKLEDSAVYLCAISYSSTSRRGGGLFGPGTRLTVL.

As to this clonotype: The junction differs from germline at one of its ends, possibly a read error. This chain joins TRBV6-5 and TRBJ1-1; D uncertain. The germline V gene has CDR1 MNHEY and CDR2 SVGAGI. The CDR3 contains 13 residues. CDR3 bases: TGTGCCGGCAGTTACCGAGAGAACACTGAAGCTTTCTTT. It is translated as CAGSYRENTEAFF.

V usage is TRBV9 and J usage is TRBJ2-1, with D tentatively TRBD2 (5 bases). V was clipped by 0 bases and J by 4 bases, with 8 bases between them. Germline V CDR1 and CDR2: SGDLS, YYNGEE. The CDR3 has 14 residues. The CDR3 nucleotides read TGTGCCAGCAGCGTAGGAGGGATTTACAATGAGCAGTTCTTC. It is translated as CASSVGGIYNEQFF.